These 11 T cell receptor beta chains were sequenced from one sample in a study of radiation and T cells in renal cell carcinoma (dated by TCRdb to about 2020). Read against the paper, the sample's time point label means: blood 4 weeks post-SBRT, at nephrectomy. The treatment or condition label for this specimen denotes: 15 Gy SBRT to primary tumor, nephrectomy 4 weeks later. Libraries were made using the immunoSEQ multiplex PCR assay. The immuneACCESS repertoire file appears here via TCRdb, limited to in-frame rearrangements. These files lack a portion of the clones; in checked studies, under half of the deficit traces to unresolved V genes, and the cause of the others is not known. This sample lists approximately 85,000 clones; around 89% were detected once. The leading ten clones occupy around 6% of the sample. Sequencing used blood, obtained from a patient whose treatment included radiotherapy and nephrectomy. The receptors were sampled from a woman in her seventies with renal cell carcinoma.

This clone was detected a few times. The rearrangement uses TRBV30 and TRBJ1-1; D unresolved. Germline V gene lookup returns CDR1 GTSNPN and CDR2 SVGIG (reference sequence). Between the trimmed V and J ends, which lost 3 bases and 3 bases, there was a span of 8 bases. The CDR3 covers 12 residues. The CDR3 is CAWRPRDTEAFF. DNA for the CDR3: TGTGCCTGGAGGCCAAGAGACACTGAAGCTTTCTTT.

The J gene is TRBJ1-4, the V gene TRBV5-8, with 10 bases lining up with TRBD1. The CDR3 is 14 amino acids. Trimming removed 4 bases from V and 7 bases from J; junction bases left unmatched: 4. Germline loops: CDR1 SGHTS, CDR2 YDEGEE. The CDR3 loop is CASSVGQGFEKLFF. The CDR3 DNA follows: TGTGCCAGCAGCGTGGGACAGGGGTTTGAAAAACTGTTTTTT.

This chain uses TRBV7-3 with TRBJ2-1, with TRBD2 identical over 7 bases. The V segment lost 5 bases and the J segment 0 bases; nucleotides outside the gene matches: 10. The germline gives CDR1 SGHTA, CDR2 FQGTGA. This CDR3 contains 17 residues. The CDR3 is CASSPYASGDSYNEQFF. CDR3 DNA: TGTGCCAGCAGCCCTTATGCAAGCGGGGACTCCTACAATGAGCAGTTCTTC.

The rearrangement joins TRBV9 to TRBJ1-6; 8 bases fit TRBD1. The V gene end was trimmed by 3 bases and the J gene end by 7 bases; junction bases not matched to a gene: 3. The CDR3 has 14 residues. Per the germline V gene, CDR1 is SGDLS and CDR2 is YYNGEE. The CDR3 loop is CASSADRANSPLHF. The DNA of the CDR3 is TGTGCCAGCAGCGCGGACAGGGCGAATTCACCCCTCCACTTT.

The V gene is TRBV9, the J gene TRBJ1-3; D might be TRBD1 (6 bases). The CDR3 covers 16 residues. The V end was cut by 3 bases, the J end by 0 bases, with 13 bases between. Germline CDR1 is SGDLS and CDR2 is YYNGEE. In DNA, the CDR3 is TGTGCCAGCAGCGCCGAGGGGGGGCACTCTGGAAACACCATATATTTT. Translation: CASSAEGGHSGNTIYF.

The rearrangement joins TRBV29-1 to TRBJ2-5; D remains unclear. Trimming left V 7 bases short and J 4 bases short, with 10 bases between. Germline CDR1 is SQVTM and CDR2 is ANQGSEA. The CDR3 loop spans 11 amino acids. In nucleotides, the CDR3 is TGCAGCGGAAAGCTAGGAGAGACCCAGTACTTC. Translated, it gives CSGKLGETQYF.

The V call is TRBV5-8, the J call TRBJ2-1; 12 bases match TRBD2. CDR1 and CDR2 from the germline V gene are SGHTS and YDEGEE. Trimming at V came to 0 bases and at J to 10 bases, leaving 8 bases not matched to a gene. The CDR3 extends over 16 amino acids. CDR3 bases: TGTGCCAGCAGCTTGGGAAAGACTAGCGGGGGTGGAGAGCAGTTCTTC. Its protein is CASSLGKTSGGGEQFF.

This chain connects TRBV6-6 to TRBJ1-2, with 8 bases fitting TRBD1. After removal of 6 bases from V and 8 bases from J, the junction contained 5 bases not matched to a gene. Per the germline V gene, CDR1 is MNHNY and CDR2 is SVGAGI (reference sequence). This CDR3 region has 12 residues. The CDR3 DNA sequence: TGTGCCAGCAGCCTGACAGGGGACGGCTACACCTTC. Translated: CASSLTGDGYTF.

The chain joins TRBV7-9 to TRBJ2-6; TRBD2 matches at 7 bases. The CDR3 length is 15 residues. The germline CDR1 and CDR2 sequences are SEHNR and FQNEAQ (reference sequence). V shed 6 bases, J shed 3 bases, and the junction held 5 bases outside the gene matches. The CDR3 protein is CASSQAGIGANVLTF. The CDR3 region has the DNA TGTGCCAGCAGTCAAGCGGGGATTGGGGCCAACGTCCTGACTTTC.

This chain connects TRBV7-9 to TRBJ1-2; 7 positions match TRBD1. This CDR3 comprises 15 residues. Germline assignment: CDR1 SEHNR and CDR2 FQNEAQ (reference sequence). Trimming cost V 4 bases and J 4 bases; bases outside gene matches: 9. The CDR3 loop is CASSSETGYGYGYTF. As DNA, the CDR3 is TGTGCCAGCAGCTCAGAGACAGGGTACGGCTATGGCTACACCTTC.

The chain combines TRBV5-6 with TRBJ1-2, with 9 nucleotides matching TRBD1. The germline CDR1 and CDR2 sequences are SGHDT and YYEEEE. V was pared by 4 bases and J by 1 base, with 14 bases of the junction left unmatched. This CDR3 comprises 18 residues. As DNA, the CDR3 is TGTGCCAGCAGCAGCCCCGGACAGGGGATGTTTGTTAACTATGGCTACACCTTC. Its translation: CASSSPGQGMFVNYGYTF.